This T cell receptor (beta chain) was sequenced in a study of blood T cell repertoires in COVID-19. As for the study in general: The origin of the acute and convalescent COVID-19 samples was the United States, Italy and Spain. T cells, B-cell-depleted T cells, or PBMCs supplied cDNA or gDNA.

This CDR3 is built from 13 residues. With V trimmed by 8 bases and J by 4 bases, 6 bases remained unmatched. Original handling: Reference gene primer amplification gave estimated nucleated cell counts. TCRdb's table, derived via immunoSEQ multiplex PCR, lists solely in-frame clones and lacks some. D and trimming were read from the DNA, whereas the V and J calls and clone size are those reported in that table. This sample has 150,000 to 200,000 clones, with 87% found just once. The TCR sequence derives from a man aged 55 to 70 with active or convalescent COVID-19. This chain uses TRBV12-3 or TRBV12-4 with TRBJ1-2, with 8 nucleotides matching TRBD1. The sample taken for sequencing was peripheral blood. CDR3 nucleotide sequence: TGTGCCAGCTGCAGGGGGCGATCCTATGGCTACACCTTC. This encodes CASCRGRSYGYTF.